The 9 T cell receptor beta chains below come from one sample, sequenced in a study of shared clonotypes between healthy human individuals. Only in-frame clones appear in the TCRdb table, and some are missing; sequencing was by immunoSEQ multiplex PCR. The sample lists around 510,000 clones; roughly 79% were seen once. What was sequenced was PBMCs. These receptors were obtained from a woman aged 40-49 years in good health. Some clones in this sample may be carry-over from other donors' samples.

V is TRBV29-1 and J is TRBJ1-1; D unclear. Germline V gene sequence: CDR1 SQVTM, CDR2 ANQGSEA. V gave up 1 base and J gave up 14 bases, with 14 bases separating them. The CDR3 spans 11 residues. CDR3: CSVEGAARWFF. Written as DNA, the CDR3 is TGCAGCGTTGAAGGAGCTGCGCGGTGGTTCTTT.

The chain uses TRBV7-3 and TRBJ1-1; perhaps TRBD1 as D (6 bases). There are 14 residues in the CDR3. Trimming stripped 0 bases from V and 3 bases from J, with 8 bases between. CDR1 and CDR2 (germline): SGHTA, FQGTGA. CDR3 amino acids: CASSLTAGDTEAFF. The CDR3, as DNA: TGTGCCAGCAGCTTAACTGCAGGGGACACTGAAGCTTTCTTT. Drawing the rest from reference TRBV7-3 and TRBJ1-1, the complete variable domain is GAGVSQTPSNKVTEKGKYVELRCDPISGHTALYWYRQSLGQGPEFLIYFQGTGAADDSGLPNDRFFAVRPEGSVSTLKIQRTERGDSAVYLCASSLTAGDTEAFFGQGTRLTVV.

The V gene is TRBV28, the J gene TRBJ1-2; a possible D gene is TRBD1 (5 bases). CDR1 MDHEN and CDR2 SYDVKM come from the germline V gene. This CDR3 region has 15 residues. Between the trimmed V and J ends, which lost 1 base and 2 bases, there was a span of 11 bases. The CDR3 bases are TGTGCCAGCAGTTTATTGGAGACAGCGAACTATGGCTACACCTTC. Protein sequence: CASSLLETANYGYTF.

V gene TRBV7-2 combines with J gene TRBJ2-2; D remains ambiguous. The germline CDR1 and CDR2 sequences are SGHTA and FQGNSA. The CDR3 is 13 amino acids. V was shortened by 1 base and J by 4 bases, with 4 bases between the two germline ends. CDR3 protein: CASSLGFTGELFF. CDR3 coding DNA: TGTGCCAGCAGCTTAGGGTTCACCGGGGAGCTGTTTTTT.

The rearrangement uses TRBV6-6 and TRBJ2-1; the D call may be TRBD1 or TRBD2 (6 bases each). Germline V CDR1 and CDR2: MNHNY, SVGAGI (reference sequence). Deletions cut 6 bases from V and 8 bases from J, with 8 bases between. The CDR3 runs to 11 residues. The CDR3 loop reads CASREGDEQFF. The CDR3 nucleotides are TGTGCCAGCAGGGAGGGGGATGAGCAGTTCTTC.

As regards this clone: A junction boundary mismatches the germline segment, possibly from a read error. This chain connects TRBV7-3 to TRBJ2-2; D might be TRBD1 (5 bases). There are 15 residues in the CDR3. Looked up from germline, CDR1 is SGHTA and CDR2 is FQGTGA. The CDR3 nucleotides read TGTGCCAGCGGTAGAAGGGGCCCGAACGCCGGGGAGCTGTTTTTT. Residues: CASGRRGPNAGELFF.

CDR3 in DNA: TGTGCCAGCAGTGTCCGCCCAGCGGGAGCCACAGATACGCAGTATTTT. Amino acids: CASSVRPAGATDTQYF. The V gene is TRBV2, the J gene TRBJ2-3, with 8 bases fitting TRBD2. V was clipped by 4 bases and J by 2 bases; unmatched bases: 8. This CDR3 has 16 residues. CDR1 and CDR2 (germline): SNHLY, FYNNEI.

A remark on this clone: The sample has other DNA sequences that encode this CDR3 too. In nucleotides, the CDR3 is TGTGCCAGCAGCTTAGGACGGAACAATCAGCCCCAGCATTTT. This sequence encodes CASSLGRNNQPQHF. The rearrangement uses TRBV11-2 and TRBJ1-5, with D uncertain. Trimming removed 1 base at V and 3 bases at J, with 7 bases between. From germline, CDR1 is SGHAT and CDR2 FQNNGV. This CDR3 comprises 14 residues.

The J gene is TRBJ2-7, the V gene TRBV29-1, with 8 bases identical to TRBD1. Germline loops: CDR1 SQVTM, CDR2 ANQGSEA. Trimming cost V 4 bases and J 5 bases; bases outside gene matches: 13. The length of the CDR3 is 15 residues. The CDR3, as DNA: TGCAGCGTTGTCCTACAGGGGGGAATGGTGCACGAGCAGTACTTC. This gives the protein CSVVLQGGMVHEQYF.